This T cell receptor beta chain was captured in a study of cytomegalovirus exposure and HLA in healthy donors. V trimming: 8 bases; J trimming: 1 base; junction bases outside the gene matches: 1. The germline CDR1 and CDR2 sequences are SNHLY and FYNNEI. This CDR3 contains 12 residues. Amplification used 60 Vbeta primers and 13 Jbeta primers. Sequencing was performed with immunoSEQ multiplex PCR; in TCRdb, only in-frame clones are kept and a portion is missing. The table lists approximately 170,000 clones, almost 80% of them singletons. This TCR was sampled from a woman aged 18 to 35 in good health and CMV-seronegative. The sequenced sample was PBMCs. The J gene is TRBJ2-5, the V gene TRBV2; 7 nucleotides align to TRBD1. The CDR3 is CASGTVQETQYF. DNA for the CDR3: TGTGCCAGCGGGACAGTCCAAGAGACCCAGTACTTC.